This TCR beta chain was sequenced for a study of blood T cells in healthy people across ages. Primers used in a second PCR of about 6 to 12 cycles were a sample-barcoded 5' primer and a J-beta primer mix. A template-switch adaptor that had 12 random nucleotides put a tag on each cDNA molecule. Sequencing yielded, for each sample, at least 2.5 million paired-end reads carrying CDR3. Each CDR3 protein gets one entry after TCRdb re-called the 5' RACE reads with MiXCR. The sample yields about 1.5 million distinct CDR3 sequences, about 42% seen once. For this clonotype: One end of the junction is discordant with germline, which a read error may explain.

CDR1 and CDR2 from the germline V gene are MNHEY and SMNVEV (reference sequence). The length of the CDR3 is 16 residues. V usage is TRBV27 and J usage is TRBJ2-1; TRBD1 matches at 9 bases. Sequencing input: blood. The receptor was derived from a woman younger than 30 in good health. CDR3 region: CANSFGNRGRGNEQFF. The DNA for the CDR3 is TGTGCCAACAGTTTTGGAAACAGGGGGCGCGGAAATGAGCAGTTCTTC.